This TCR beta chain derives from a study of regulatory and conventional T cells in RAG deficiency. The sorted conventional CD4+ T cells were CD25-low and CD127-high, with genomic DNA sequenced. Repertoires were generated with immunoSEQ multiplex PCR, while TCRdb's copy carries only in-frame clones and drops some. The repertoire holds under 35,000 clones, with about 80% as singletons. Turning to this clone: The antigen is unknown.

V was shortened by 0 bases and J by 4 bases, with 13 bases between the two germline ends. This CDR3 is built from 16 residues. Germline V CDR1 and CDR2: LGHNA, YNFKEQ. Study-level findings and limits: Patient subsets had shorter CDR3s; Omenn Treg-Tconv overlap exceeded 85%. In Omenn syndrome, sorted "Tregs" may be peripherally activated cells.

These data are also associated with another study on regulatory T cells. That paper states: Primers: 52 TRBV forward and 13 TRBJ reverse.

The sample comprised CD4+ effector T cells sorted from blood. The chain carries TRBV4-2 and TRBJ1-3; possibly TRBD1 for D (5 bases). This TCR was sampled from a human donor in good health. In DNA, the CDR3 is TGTGCCAGCAGCCAAGATGGCGCAGGGCTAGGAAACACCATATATTTT. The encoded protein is CASSQDGAGLGNTIYF.